This T cell receptor (beta chain) was recorded in a study of blood T cell repertoires in COVID-19. The CDR3 has 11 residues. Germline CDR1 and CDR2: DFQATT and SNEGSKA (reference sequence). The data were produced by immunoSEQ multiplex PCR, yet TCRdb's version contains in-frame clones alone and is incomplete. This table has 200,000 to 250,000 clones, about 79% appearing once. Participants' own reports of clinical history determined their cohort assignment. Sequenced: PBMCs or T cells enriched from blood (not recorded which). V usage is TRBV20-1 and J usage is TRBJ2-5; 8 positions agree with TRBD1. This receptor was obtained from a woman aged 40-49 years with acute COVID-19. The CDR3 nucleotides read TGCGGACAGGGAAGTGAAGAGACCCAGTACTTC. This encodes CGQGSEETQYF.